The source of this T cell receptor (beta chain) is a study of blood T cells in healthy people across ages. The trim removed 0 bases at V and 2 bases at J, leaving 1 base unmatched. The CDR3 spans 16 residues. Germline V lookup: CDR1 PRHDT, CDR2 FYEKMQ (reference sequence). Findings of the study overall: A roughly linear age-dependent decrease characterized TCR beta diversity per million T cells. Estimates of diversity drawn from one million T cells were considered underestimates.

Then a second PCR, running roughly 7 to 12 cycles, was carried out with a sample-barcoded 5' primer and a J-beta primer mix. Per sample, CDR3-containing paired-end reads numbered at least 2.5 million. A single record per CDR3 protein comes from TCRdb applying MiXCR to the 5' RACE reads. The sample lists about 1.4 million distinct CDR3 sequences; roughly 59% were seen once. Comments on this clonotype: Antigen unknown.

Sequencing input: blood. V and J are TRBV13 and TRBJ2-2, with 9 bases fitting TRBD2. The sequence derives from a man between 18 and 35 years old in good health. The CDR3 here is CASSLGLAGNTGELFF. CDR3 bases: TGTGCCAGCAGCTTAGGGCTAGCGGGAAACACCGGGGAGCTGTTTTTT.